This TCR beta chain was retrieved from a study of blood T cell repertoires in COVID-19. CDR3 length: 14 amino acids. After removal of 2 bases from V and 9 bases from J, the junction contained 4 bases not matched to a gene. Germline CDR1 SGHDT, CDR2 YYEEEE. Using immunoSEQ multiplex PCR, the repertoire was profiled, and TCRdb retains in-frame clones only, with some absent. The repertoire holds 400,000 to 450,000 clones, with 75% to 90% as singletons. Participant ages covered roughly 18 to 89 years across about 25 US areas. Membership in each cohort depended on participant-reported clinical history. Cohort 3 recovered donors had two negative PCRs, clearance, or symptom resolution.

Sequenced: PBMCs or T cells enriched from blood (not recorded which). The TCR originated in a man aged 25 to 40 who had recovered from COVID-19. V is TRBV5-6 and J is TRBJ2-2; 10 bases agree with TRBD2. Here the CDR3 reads CASSFTSGNRELFF. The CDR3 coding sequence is TGTGCCAGCAGCTTTACTAGCGGGAATCGGGAGCTGTTTTTT.